One sample yielded the 28 T cell receptor beta chains listed below, sequenced in a study of T cell responses to AZD1222 COVID-19 vaccine. TCRdb's copy holds only in-frame clones and misses some; the assay was immunoSEQ multiplex PCR. In the table there are about 150,000 clones, almost 85% of which are singletons. The specimen was peripheral blood, collected 28 days after the second dose of the MenACWY control vaccine. These TCRs come from an adult who received the MenACWY meningococcal vaccine as a control.

J is TRBJ1-2 and V is TRBV29-1, with D tentatively TRBD1 (6 bases). Germline assignment: CDR1 SQVTM and CDR2 ANQGSEA. Trimming shortened V by 3 bases and J by 7 bases, and 18 bases separated the two germline ends. The CDR3 runs 14 residues. CDR3 loop: CSVEVRPGVSGYTF. CDR3 nucleotides: TGCAGCGTTGAGGTCCGACCAGGGGTCAGTGGCTACACCTTC.

The chain has TRBV7-8 and TRBJ1-6, with a weak D call TRBD1 (5 bases). Germline lookup yields CDR1 SGHVS and CDR2 FQNEAQ. Trimming shortened V by 1 base and J by 9 bases, and 13 bases separated the two germline ends. This CDR3 has 15 amino acids. In nucleotides, the CDR3 is TGTGCCAGCAGCTTAGGACCGGGGGTAATTTCACCCCTCCACTTT. Its protein product is CASSLGPGVISPLHF. Complete variable domain (other parts from reference TRBV7-8 and TRBJ1-6): GAGVSQSPRYKVAKRGQDVALRCDPISGHVSLFWYQQALGQGPEFLTYFQNEAQLDKSGLPSDRFFAERPEGSVSTLKIQRTQQEDSAVYLCASSLGPGVISPLHFGNGTRLTVT.

The chain joins TRBV29-1 to TRBJ1-6; D may be TRBD1 (5 bases). Germline assignment: CDR1 SQVTM and CDR2 ANQGSEA. The CDR3 covers 13 residues. The V gene lost 4 bases and the J gene lost 5 bases, with 9 bases spanning the gap. The CDR3 DNA reads TGCAGCGTTGCTTCCAGGGATAATTCACCCCTCCACTTT. Its translation: CSVASRDNSPLHF.

The chain carries TRBV29-1 and TRBJ2-2; D uncertain. The CDR3 extends over 13 amino acids. Germline CDR1 reads SQVTM; CDR2 reads ANQGSEA. Trimming took off 6 bases at V and 7 bases at J, with 15 bases between the two ends. Here the CDR3 reads CSVAGSANGELFF. The CDR3 coding sequence is TGCAGCGTCGCCGGGTCCGCTAACGGGGAGCTGTTTTTT.

The chain is built from TRBV7-2 and TRBJ2-7, with D possibly being TRBD2 (6 bases). The CDR3 loop spans 15 amino acids. V shed 1 base and J shed 1 base, with 11 bases lying between them. From germline, CDR1 is SGHTA and CDR2 FQGNSA. CDR3 DNA: TGTGCCAGCAGCTTAGTCCCGCGGGGTTCCTACGAGCAGTACTTC. This codes for CASSLVPRGSYEQYF. The variable domain in full, completed from reference TRBV7-2 and TRBJ2-7, reads GAGVSQSPSNKVTEKGKDVELRCDPISGHTALYWYRQSLGQGLEFLIYFQGNSAPDKSGLPSDRFSAERTGGSVSTLTIQRTQQEDSAVYLCASSLVPRGSYEQYFGPGTRLTVT.

The chain couples TRBV6-5 to TRBJ2-1; D not resolved. Germline V gives CDR1 MNHEY, CDR2 SVGAGI. The CDR3 spans 13 residues. The V end lost 7 bases, the J end lost 8 bases, and 15 bases lay between the germline ends. The CDR3 region has the DNA TGTGCCAGCAAATTTACTCAACGAGATGAGCAGTTCTTC. Protein product: CASKFTQRDEQFF.

The DNA of the CDR3 is TGTGCCAGCAGCGTAACCTCAAGGACGGGACTAGCGGGCGGGACTACGCAGTATTTT. It yields the protein CASSVTSRTGLAGGTTQYF. The chain has TRBV9 and TRBJ2-3; 12 bases match TRBD2. The V and J ends lost 1 base and 8 bases, in that order; junction bases with no gene match: 17. The germline gives CDR1 SGDLS, CDR2 YYNGEE. The CDR3 is 19 residues long.

This chain joins TRBV6-5 and TRBJ2-2, with D maybe TRBD1 (6 bases). V was trimmed by 6 bases and J by 3 bases, leaving 14 bases between them. The CDR3 is 15 residues long. In germline, CDR1 is MNHEY, CDR2 SVGAGI. The CDR3 nucleotides read TGTGCCAGCAGGAGCAGGGGCAGAGACACCGGGGAGCTGTTTTTT. Translated, it gives CASRSRGRDTGELFF.

The chain carries TRBV29-1 and TRBJ2-7; 7 nucleotides match TRBD1. The CDR3 totals 14 residues. Germline CDR1 reads SQVTM; CDR2 reads ANQGSEA. The junction had 14 bases not matched to a gene; V was cut back by 5 bases and J by 7 bases. The CDR3 here is CSVIGPGQSGEQYF. CDR3 coding DNA: TGCAGCGTTATTGGACCGGGACAGTCGGGGGAGCAGTACTTC.

The gene calls are TRBV29-1 and TRBJ1-6; 7 bases are shared with TRBD1. Trimming cost V 7 bases and J 7 bases; bases outside gene matches: 4. CDR1 is SQVTM and CDR2 is ANQGSEA in the germline V gene. The CDR3 extends over 12 amino acids. The CDR3, as DNA: TGCAGCGCGGGACAGCCGAATTCACCCCTCCACTTT. Residues: CSAGQPNSPLHF. The full variable domain, with the rest looked up from reference TRBV29-1 and TRBJ1-6, is SAVISQKPSRDICQRGTSLTIQCQVDSQVTMMFWYRQQPGQSLTLIATANQGSEATYESGFVIDKFPISRPNLTFSTLTVSNMSPEDSSIYLCSAGQPNSPLHFGNGTRLTVT.

The CDR3 DNA reads TGTGCCACCAGCAGGGGACAGGGATGGAACGGGGAGCTGTTTTTT. Translation gives CATSRGQGWNGELFF. The chain joins TRBV15 to TRBJ2-2; 9 bases agree with TRBD1. Germline V gene data show CDR1 as LNHNV and CDR2 as YYDKDF (reference sequence). This CDR3 has 15 residues. With V trimmed by 3 bases and J by 7 bases, 6 bases remained unmatched.

The chain joins TRBV30 to TRBJ2-1, with 9 bases lining up with TRBD1. CDR3 size: 18 residues. The germline gives CDR1 GTSNPN, CDR2 SVGIG (reference sequence). The V segment lost 5 bases and the J segment 9 bases; nucleotides outside the gene matches: 23. DNA for the CDR3: TGTGCCTGGGACCGGGACAGGGTCACCGGGCGTCGGGAAAGTGAGCAGTTCTTC. Translating it yields CAWDRDRVTGRRESEQFF.

The chain has TRBV13 and TRBJ1-2; 8 nucleotides agree with TRBD1. Germline V CDR1 and CDR2: PRHDT, FYEKMQ (reference sequence). The V segment lost 2 bases and the J segment 5 bases; nucleotides outside the gene matches: 7. The CDR3 loop spans 15 amino acids. The CDR3 DNA sequence: TGTGCCAGCAGCTTAAGGGCAGGGGGCAAGTATGGCTACACCTTC. Translated, it gives CASSLRAGGKYGYTF.

The rearrangement joins TRBV5-4 to TRBJ2-7; no definite D call. The V gene lost 6 bases and the J gene lost 5 bases, with 15 bases spanning the gap. The CDR3 has 13 residues. Germline V gene sequence: CDR1 SGHNT, CDR2 YYREEE (reference sequence). CDR3: CASNGWGEDEQYF. The CDR3 DNA reads as TGTGCCAGCAACGGTTGGGGTGAAGACGAGCAGTACTTC.

Regarding this clone: The junction departs from germline at one end; a sequencing error may be responsible. The J gene is TRBJ1-5, the V gene TRBV6-5; D possibly corresponds to TRBD1 (5 bases). Germline CDR1 and CDR2: MNHEY and SVGAGI. The CDR3 totals 14 residues. Here the CDR3 reads CASIIDSSNRPQHF. As DNA, the CDR3 is TGTGCCAGCATTATTGACAGTTCGAATCGGCCCCAGCATTTT.

This chain connects TRBV5-6 to TRBJ2-7; D might be TRBD1 or TRBD2, each matching 6 bases. Germline V gene data show CDR1 as SGHDT and CDR2 as YYEEEE. With 4 bases removed from V and 4 bases from J, the gap between germline ends came to 18 bases. This CDR3 contains 15 residues. The CDR3 region is CASSPFGGGWYEQYF. The CDR3 region has the DNA TGTGCCAGCAGCCCTTTTGGAGGGGGGTGGTACGAGCAGTACTTC.

The chain's CDR3 is CASSYTTPARGNEQFF. The CDR3, as DNA: TGTGCCAGCAGTTACACAACCCCGGCCAGGGGCAATGAGCAGTTCTTC. The chain joins TRBV6-6 to TRBJ2-1, with a weak D call TRBD1 (6 bases). The V end lost 2 bases, the J end lost 6 bases, and 17 bases lay between the germline ends. Per germline, CDR1 MNHNY and CDR2 SVGAGI (reference sequence). This CDR3 region has 16 residues.

The chain joins TRBV5-4 to TRBJ2-7, with TRBD2 matching 10 bases. The length of the CDR3 is 15 residues. After removal of 0 bases from V and 7 bases from J, the junction contained 7 bases not matched to a gene. From germline, CDR1 is SGHNT and CDR2 YYREEE (reference sequence). The CDR3 bases are TGTGCCAGCAGCTTGGCCCCTAGCGGGAGATCTGAGCAGTACTTC. Translating it yields CASSLAPSGRSEQYF.

The chain links TRBV6-2 or TRBV6-3 to TRBJ2-2, with TRBD2 identical over 12 bases. Trimming removed 2 bases from V and 2 bases from J; junction bases left unmatched: 3. CDR3 length: 17 amino acids. The germline CDR1 and CDR2 sequences are MNHEY and SVGEGT. The CDR3 DNA follows: TGTGCCAGCAGTTACCCTAGCGGGAGGGCTAACACCGGGGAGCTGTTTTTT. It is translated as CASSYPSGRANTGELFF.

Only a few counts were recorded for this clone. The V call is TRBV5-6, the J call TRBJ1-6; TRBD1 agrees at 9 bases. The CDR3 sequence is 14 residues long. V dropped 3 bases and J dropped 7; count of bases not matched to a gene: 2. CDR1 and CDR2 (germline): SGHDT, YYEEEE. The chain's CDR3 is CASSSGQGNSPLHF. CDR3 DNA sequence: TGTGCCAGCAGCTCGGGACAGGGAAATTCACCCCTCCACTTT.

This clone was observed a handful of times. The rearrangement links TRBV19 to TRBJ1-6; a weak D match, TRBD1 (5 bases). Per the germline V gene, CDR1 is LNHDA and CDR2 is SQIVND (reference sequence). The V end lost 3 bases, the J end lost 7 bases, and 13 bases lay between the germline ends. The CDR3 contains 15 residues. The CDR3 bases are TGTGCCAGTAGTATTCAGGGCGTAGAGAATTCACCCCTCCACTTT. Protein: CASSIQGVENSPLHF.

The chain joins TRBV28 to TRBJ1-2; no firm D call. Germline V gene sequence: CDR1 MDHEN, CDR2 SYDVKM. The CDR3 loop spans 12 amino acids. V lost 7 bases to trimming and J lost 9 bases, with 15 bases between them. Written as DNA, the CDR3 is TGTGCCAGCACCATGGGAGGTTTCAGCTACACCTTC. This sequence encodes CASTMGGFSYTF.

This clone was observed a few times. The gene calls are TRBV2 and TRBJ2-1; D is tentatively TRBD1 or TRBD2 (5 bases each). The CDR3 sequence is 14 residues long. Deletions cut 6 bases from V and 5 bases from J, with 14 bases between. The germline gives CDR1 SNHLY, CDR2 FYNNEI. The CDR3 DNA sequence: TGTGCCAGCAGCCAATACCGGGGCCACAATGAGCAGTTCTTC. Translated: CASSQYRGHNEQFF.

The chain recombines TRBV19 with TRBJ2-6, with 7 bases fitting TRBD2. V lost 9 bases to trimming and J lost 4 bases; unmatched junction nucleotides: 12. CDR3 size: 16 residues. Germline CDR1 reads LNHDA; CDR2 reads SQIVND (reference sequence). The CDR3 here is CASHKAAGRGANVLTF. The CDR3 nucleotides read TGTGCCAGCCATAAGGCAGCGGGGAGGGGGGCCAACGTCCTGACTTTC.

The CDR3 DNA is TGTGCCAGCAGGGTACAGGGGGGAAACACCATATATTTT. It is translated as CASRVQGGNTIYF. This chain links TRBV12-3 or TRBV12-4 with TRBJ1-3, with 7 bases identical to TRBD1. V dropped 6 bases and J dropped 4; count of bases not matched to a gene: 3. This CDR3 has 13 residues.

The chain has TRBV6-1 and TRBJ2-7, with D perhaps matching TRBD1 (6 bases). V lost 5 bases to trimming and J lost 6 bases, with 14 bases between them. The CDR3 sequence is 13 residues long. Germline lookup yields CDR1 MNHNS and CDR2 SASEGT. CDR3 in DNA: TGTGCCAGCAGTCTCCAGGGGCAAGGCGAGCAGTACTTC. This encodes CASSLQGQGEQYF.

The V call is TRBV24-1, the J call TRBJ1-2; D perhaps matches TRBD1 (6 bases). The CDR3 is 15 residues long. CDR1 is KGHDR, CDR2 SFDVKD, per germline. V dropped 5 bases and J dropped 4 bases, with 16 bases sitting between them. CDR3 protein: CATSAWDILGYGYTF. The CDR3 coding sequence is TGTGCCACCAGTGCCTGGGACATTTTGGGCTATGGCTACACCTTC.

The chain carries TRBV11-2 and TRBJ2-1; 9 bases match TRBD2. Germline V gene sequence: CDR1 SGHAT, CDR2 FQNNGV. The CDR3 consists of 12 residues. V was clipped by 1 base and J by 15 bases; unmatched bases: 4. DNA for the CDR3: TGTGCCAGCAGCTTAGGAGCGGGGGGACGGTTCTTC. Its protein is CASSLGAGGRFF.